Listed here are 14 T cell receptor beta chains from one sample, sequenced in a study of human T cells and chemical hapten exposure. From the RACE reads, TCRdb called clonotypes with MiXCR, one entry per CDR3 protein. In the table there are roughly 38,000 distinct CDR3 sequences, more than 8% of which are singletons. The time point was: patch test 3, about 24 weeks after DPC sensitization. The treatment: therapeutic diphenylcyclopropenone sensitization with weekly scalp DPC. Total RNA extraction was carried out from unfractionated whole blood. The sample was whole blood, taken in connection with sensitization to the hapten diphenylcyclopropenone (DPC). These receptors were obtained from a man aged 50-60 years with alopecia areata. Some clones in this sample may be carry-over from other donors' samples.

This clonotype came up a few times. The chain has TRBV20-1 and TRBJ2-3, with D perhaps matching TRBD2 (6 bases). Germline V gene lookup returns CDR1 DFQATT and CDR2 SNEGSKA (reference sequence). The CDR3 covers 15 residues. Trimming removed 3 bases from V and 2 bases from J, with 15 bases in between. The DNA of the CDR3 is TGCAGTGCTAGGGGACGGGGGATCTACACAGATACGCAGTATTTT. This translates into CSARGRGIYTDTQYF.

This clonotype has ten or more counts. CDR3 sequence reads: CASSLAHFTTGGSTDTQYF. The CDR3 DNA reads TGTGCCAGCAGCTTAGCCCACTTTACGACAGGGGGTAGCACAGATACGCAGTATTTT. V and J are TRBV7-8 and TRBJ2-3; 9 bases line up with TRBD1. Germline trimming cut 0 bases from V and 0 bases from J; bases unmatched to any gene: 10. Germline CDR1 and CDR2: SGHVS and FQNEAQ. This CDR3 is built from 19 residues. Looking up the rest from reference TRBV7-8 and TRBJ2-3 gives the full variable domain: GAGVSQSPRYKVAKRGQDVALRCDPISGHVSLFWYQQALGQGPEFLTYFQNEAQLDKSGLPSDRFFAERPEGSVSTLKIQRTQQEDSAVYLCASSLAHFTTGGSTDTQYFGPGTRLTVL.

This clonotype was found a few times. The chain combines TRBV6-2 or TRBV6-3 with TRBJ2-5; D might be TRBD1 (5 bases). The CDR3 has 13 amino acids. Germline V gene sequence: CDR1 MNHEY, CDR2 SVGEGT. With 8 bases removed from V and 2 bases from J, the gap between germline ends came to 12 bases. CDR3 protein: CASARQPQETQYF. Here the CDR3 DNA reads TGTGCCAGCGCGCGACAGCCACAAGAGACCCAGTACTTC.

The chain combines TRBV20-1 with TRBJ1-1, with D unresolved. The CDR3 has 11 residues. Deletions cut 6 bases from V and 6 bases from J, with 11 bases between. Germline CDR1 and CDR2: DFQATT and SNEGSKA (reference sequence). The CDR3 DNA follows: TGCAGTGCCATATTACAGCCTGAAGCTTTCTTT. Translating gives CSAILQPEAFF.

This clonotype occurred a few times. The rearrangement uses TRBV9 and TRBJ2-5; unclear D gene. This CDR3 region has 13 residues. Trimming shortened V by 3 bases and J by 3 bases, and 9 bases separated the two germline ends. Germline V gene sequence: CDR1 SGDLS, CDR2 YYNGEE. CDR3 DNA: TGTGCCAGCAGCGGACGGAACGAAGAGACCCAGTACTTC. Protein sequence: CASSGRNEETQYF.

This clonotype has ten or more counts. The V call is TRBV7-2, the J call TRBJ2-7; D perhaps matches TRBD2 (5 bases). V was trimmed by 5 bases and J by 7 bases, leaving 15 bases between them. The CDR3 is 13 residues long. CDR1 is SGHTA, CDR2 FQGNSA, per germline. The chain's CDR3 is CASSPRRGFEQYF. As DNA, the CDR3 is TGTGCCAGCAGCCCCCGTAGAGGGTTTGAGCAGTACTTC.

The rearrangement joins TRBV5-5 to TRBJ2-1, with D perhaps matching TRBD1 (6 bases). This CDR3 region has 10 residues. Trimming removed 0 bases at V and 14 bases at J, with 6 bases between. Germline CDR1 is SGHKS and CDR2 is YYEKEE (reference sequence). This CDR3 is CASSLGQEFF. The CDR3 DNA follows: TGTGCCAGCAGCTTGGGACAGGAGTTCTTC. The full variable domain, completed using reference TRBV5-5 and TRBJ2-1, is DAGVTQSPTHLIKTRGQQVTLRCSPISGHKSVSWYQQVLGQGPQFIFQYYEKEERGRGNFPDRFSARQFPNYSSELNVNALLLGDSALYLCASSLGQEFFGPGTRLTVL.

This clonotype has only one observation. The genes are TRBV7-9 and TRBJ2-3, with 9 positions matching TRBD2. The germline V gene encodes CDR1 SEHNR and CDR2 FQNEAQ (reference sequence). The CDR3 is made up of 15 amino acids. Trimming took 5 bases from V and 4 from J; bases not matched to a gene: 7. Here the CDR3 reads CASSLASGTPDTQYF. The CDR3, as DNA: TGTGCCAGCAGCCTCGCTAGCGGGACCCCAGATACGCAGTATTTT.

This clonotype was found a few times. The J gene is TRBJ2-7, the V gene TRBV28; 8 positions agree with TRBD1. Germline CDR1 is MDHEN and CDR2 is SYDVKM. J gave up 0 bases and V 6 bases, and 7 bases lay outside the gene matches. This CDR3 comprises 15 residues. The CDR3 protein is CASRSDTGGSYEQYF. The CDR3 DNA is TGTGCCAGCAGGTCGGATACAGGGGGCTCCTACGAGCAGTACTTC.

Regarding this clonotype: A much larger clone differs by one base, so this may be a read error. Here the CDR3 DNA reads TGTGCCAGCAGCCGCGAAGGGGGAAGGGACACTAAAGCTTTCTTT. This gives the protein CASSREGGRDTKAFF. This chain uses TRBV6-5 with TRBJ1-1, with D possibly matching TRBD1 (6 bases). The CDR3 consists of 15 residues. Per the germline V gene, CDR1 is MNHEY and CDR2 is SVGAGI.

This sequence joins TRBV3-1 and TRBJ1-1, with 7 bases that match TRBD1. Germline loops: CDR1 LGHDT, CDR2 YNNKEL (reference sequence). Trimming cost V 1 base and J 3 bases; bases outside gene matches: 8. This CDR3 has 16 amino acids. CDR3 DNA: TGTGCCAGCAGCCAAGTCGCCAGGGGGTTTGACACTGAAGCTTTCTTT. This translates into CASSQVARGFDTEAFF.

In regard to this clonotype: A read error may explain this, as a much larger clone is one base away. V gene TRBV3-1 combines with J gene TRBJ2-3; tentative D call: TRBD1 (5 bases). The CDR3 totals 13 residues. Looked up from germline, CDR1 is LGHDT and CDR2 is YNNKEL (reference sequence). CDR3 residues: CVSSLTGTDTQYF. The CDR3 DNA follows: TGTGTCAGCAGCTTGACAGGCACAGATACGCAGTATTTT.

This clonotype was seen more than once but under ten times. This chain links TRBV15 with TRBJ1-1; D might be TRBD1 (6 bases). The CDR3 extends over 15 amino acids. V was shortened by 1 base and J by 1 base, with 10 bases between the two germline ends. CDR1 is LNHNV, CDR2 YYDKDF, per germline (reference sequence). CDR3 residues: CATSRGSGANTEAFF. In nucleotides, the CDR3 is TGTGCCACCAGCAGAGGGTCAGGGGCGAACACTGAAGCTTTCTTT.

The chain uses TRBV18 and TRBJ1-2, with 8 bases lining up with TRBD1. The CDR3 runs to 15 residues. The V segment lost 3 bases and the J segment 3 bases; nucleotides outside the gene matches: 6. CDR1 is KGHSH, CDR2 LQKENI, per germline. CDR3 in amino acids: CASSPIGTGDYGYTF. The CDR3 bases are TGTGCCAGCTCACCTATTGGGACAGGCGACTATGGCTACACCTTC.